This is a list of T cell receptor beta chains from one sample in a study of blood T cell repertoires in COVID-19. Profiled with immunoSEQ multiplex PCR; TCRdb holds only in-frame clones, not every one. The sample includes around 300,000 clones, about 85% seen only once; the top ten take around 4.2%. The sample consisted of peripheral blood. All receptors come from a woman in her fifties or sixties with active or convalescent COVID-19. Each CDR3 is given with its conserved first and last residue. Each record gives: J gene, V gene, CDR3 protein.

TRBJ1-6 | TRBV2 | CACGQGDSPLHF
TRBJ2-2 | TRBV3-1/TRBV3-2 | CASSQVRGGELFF
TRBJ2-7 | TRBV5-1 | CASSLAGTSTDEQYF
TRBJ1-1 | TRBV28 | CASNGQGRNTEAFF
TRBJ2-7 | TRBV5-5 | CASSLLAGEQYF
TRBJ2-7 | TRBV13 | CASSRGLAGVSYEQYF
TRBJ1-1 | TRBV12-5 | CASGWDREVLTEAFF
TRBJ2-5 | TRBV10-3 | CAISQGPETQYF
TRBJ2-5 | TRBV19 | CAVYSGVDLQETQYF
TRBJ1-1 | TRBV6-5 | CASSELVGVNTEAFF
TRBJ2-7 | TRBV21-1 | CASRPKRISREEKHSYEQYF
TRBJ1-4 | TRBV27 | CASSPHRGPGEKLFF
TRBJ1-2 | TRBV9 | CASSVRDRGYGYTF
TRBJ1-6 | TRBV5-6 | CASSPTRGNSPLHF
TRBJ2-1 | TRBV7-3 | CASSPTGGSYNEQFF
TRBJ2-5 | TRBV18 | CASSPLTGTGQETQYF
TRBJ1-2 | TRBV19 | CATLVTGSGSYGYTF
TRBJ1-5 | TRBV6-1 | CASSEPPGNQPQHF
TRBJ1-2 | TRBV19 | CASSIDDSGYGYTF
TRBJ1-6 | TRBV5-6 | CASSLVGHARDNSPLHF